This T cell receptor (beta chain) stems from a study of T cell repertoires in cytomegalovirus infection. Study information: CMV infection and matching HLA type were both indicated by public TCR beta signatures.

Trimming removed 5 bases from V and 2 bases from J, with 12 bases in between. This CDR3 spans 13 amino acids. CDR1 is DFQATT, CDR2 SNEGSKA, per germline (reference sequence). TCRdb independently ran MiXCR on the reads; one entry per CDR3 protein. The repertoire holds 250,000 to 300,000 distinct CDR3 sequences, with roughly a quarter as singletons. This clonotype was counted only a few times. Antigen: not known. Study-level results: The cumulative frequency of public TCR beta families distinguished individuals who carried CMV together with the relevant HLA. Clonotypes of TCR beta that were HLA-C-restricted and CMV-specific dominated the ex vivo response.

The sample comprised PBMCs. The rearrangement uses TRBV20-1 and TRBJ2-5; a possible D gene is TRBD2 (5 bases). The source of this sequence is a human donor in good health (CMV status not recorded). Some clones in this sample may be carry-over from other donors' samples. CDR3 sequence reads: CSAYMTGQETQYF. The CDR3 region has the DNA TGCAGTGCTTATATGACGGGGCAAGAGACCCAGTACTTC.